The source of this T cell receptor beta chain is a study of T cells in localized non-small cell lung cancer. Germline CDR1 reads SGHNT; CDR2 reads YENEEA. The CDR3 runs 14 residues. The V end was cut by 4 bases, the J end by 4 bases, with 11 bases between. Repertoires were generated with immunoSEQ multiplex PCR, while TCRdb's copy carries only in-frame clones and drops some. Of over a thousand clones in the sample, around a third were seen once. This clone was recorded a few times. This material consisted of normal lung tissue next to the tumor, taken before any cancer treatment. This clonotype originated in a female donor of 60 years or more with stage I lung adenocarcinoma. The rearrangement uses TRBV11-3 and TRBJ1-5; perhaps TRBD1 as D (6 bases). The CDR3 DNA sequence: TGTGCCAGCAGCTCCAGGACAGTGAATCAGCCCCAGCATTTT. Its translation is CASSSRTVNQPQHF.